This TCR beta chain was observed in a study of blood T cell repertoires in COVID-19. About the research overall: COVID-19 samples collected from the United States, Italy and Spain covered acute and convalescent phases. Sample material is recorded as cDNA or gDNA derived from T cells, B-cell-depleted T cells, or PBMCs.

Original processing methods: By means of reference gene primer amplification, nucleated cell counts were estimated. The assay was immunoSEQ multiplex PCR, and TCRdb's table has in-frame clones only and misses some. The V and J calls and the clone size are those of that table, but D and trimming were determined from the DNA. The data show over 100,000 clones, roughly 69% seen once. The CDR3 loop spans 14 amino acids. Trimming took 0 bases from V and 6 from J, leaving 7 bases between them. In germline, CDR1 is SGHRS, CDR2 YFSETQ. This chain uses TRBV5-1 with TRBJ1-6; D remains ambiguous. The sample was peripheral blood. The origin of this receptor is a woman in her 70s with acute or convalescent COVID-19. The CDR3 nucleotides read TGCGCCAGCAGCTTGGACAGACCTAATTCACCCCTCCACTTT. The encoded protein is CASSLDRPNSPLHF. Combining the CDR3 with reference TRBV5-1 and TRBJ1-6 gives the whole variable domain KAGVTQTPRYLIKTRGQQVTLSCSPISGHRSVSWYQQTPGQGLQFLFEYFSETQRNKGNFPGRFSGRQFSNSRSEMNVSTLELGDSALYLCASSLDRPNSPLHFGNGTRLTVT.